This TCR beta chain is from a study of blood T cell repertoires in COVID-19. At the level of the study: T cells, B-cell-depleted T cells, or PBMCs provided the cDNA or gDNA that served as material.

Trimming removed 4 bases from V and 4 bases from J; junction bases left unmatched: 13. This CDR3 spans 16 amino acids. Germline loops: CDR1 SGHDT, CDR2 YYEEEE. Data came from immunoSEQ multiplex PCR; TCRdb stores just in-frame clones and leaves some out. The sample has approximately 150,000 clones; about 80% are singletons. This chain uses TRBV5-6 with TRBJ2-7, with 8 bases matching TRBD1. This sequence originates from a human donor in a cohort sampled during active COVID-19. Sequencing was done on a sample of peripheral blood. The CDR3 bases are TGTGCCAGCAGCCAGGGTAGAGGACAGGGCGCTTACGAGCAGTACGTC. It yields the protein CASSQGRGQGAYEQYV.